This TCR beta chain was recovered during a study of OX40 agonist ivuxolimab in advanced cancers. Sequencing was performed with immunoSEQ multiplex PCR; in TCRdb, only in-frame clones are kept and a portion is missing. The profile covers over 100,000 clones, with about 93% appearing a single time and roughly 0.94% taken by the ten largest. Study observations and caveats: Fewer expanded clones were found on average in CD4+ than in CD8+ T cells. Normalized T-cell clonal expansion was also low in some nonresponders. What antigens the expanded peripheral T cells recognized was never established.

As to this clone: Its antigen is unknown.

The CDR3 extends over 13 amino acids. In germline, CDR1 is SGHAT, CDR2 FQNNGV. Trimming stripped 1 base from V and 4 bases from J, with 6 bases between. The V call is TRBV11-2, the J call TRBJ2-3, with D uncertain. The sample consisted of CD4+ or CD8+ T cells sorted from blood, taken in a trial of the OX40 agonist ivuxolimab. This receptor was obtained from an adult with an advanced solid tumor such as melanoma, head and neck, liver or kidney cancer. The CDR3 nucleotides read TGTGCCAGCAGCTTAGGGGTCCCAGATACGCAGTATTTT. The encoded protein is CASSLGVPDTQYF.